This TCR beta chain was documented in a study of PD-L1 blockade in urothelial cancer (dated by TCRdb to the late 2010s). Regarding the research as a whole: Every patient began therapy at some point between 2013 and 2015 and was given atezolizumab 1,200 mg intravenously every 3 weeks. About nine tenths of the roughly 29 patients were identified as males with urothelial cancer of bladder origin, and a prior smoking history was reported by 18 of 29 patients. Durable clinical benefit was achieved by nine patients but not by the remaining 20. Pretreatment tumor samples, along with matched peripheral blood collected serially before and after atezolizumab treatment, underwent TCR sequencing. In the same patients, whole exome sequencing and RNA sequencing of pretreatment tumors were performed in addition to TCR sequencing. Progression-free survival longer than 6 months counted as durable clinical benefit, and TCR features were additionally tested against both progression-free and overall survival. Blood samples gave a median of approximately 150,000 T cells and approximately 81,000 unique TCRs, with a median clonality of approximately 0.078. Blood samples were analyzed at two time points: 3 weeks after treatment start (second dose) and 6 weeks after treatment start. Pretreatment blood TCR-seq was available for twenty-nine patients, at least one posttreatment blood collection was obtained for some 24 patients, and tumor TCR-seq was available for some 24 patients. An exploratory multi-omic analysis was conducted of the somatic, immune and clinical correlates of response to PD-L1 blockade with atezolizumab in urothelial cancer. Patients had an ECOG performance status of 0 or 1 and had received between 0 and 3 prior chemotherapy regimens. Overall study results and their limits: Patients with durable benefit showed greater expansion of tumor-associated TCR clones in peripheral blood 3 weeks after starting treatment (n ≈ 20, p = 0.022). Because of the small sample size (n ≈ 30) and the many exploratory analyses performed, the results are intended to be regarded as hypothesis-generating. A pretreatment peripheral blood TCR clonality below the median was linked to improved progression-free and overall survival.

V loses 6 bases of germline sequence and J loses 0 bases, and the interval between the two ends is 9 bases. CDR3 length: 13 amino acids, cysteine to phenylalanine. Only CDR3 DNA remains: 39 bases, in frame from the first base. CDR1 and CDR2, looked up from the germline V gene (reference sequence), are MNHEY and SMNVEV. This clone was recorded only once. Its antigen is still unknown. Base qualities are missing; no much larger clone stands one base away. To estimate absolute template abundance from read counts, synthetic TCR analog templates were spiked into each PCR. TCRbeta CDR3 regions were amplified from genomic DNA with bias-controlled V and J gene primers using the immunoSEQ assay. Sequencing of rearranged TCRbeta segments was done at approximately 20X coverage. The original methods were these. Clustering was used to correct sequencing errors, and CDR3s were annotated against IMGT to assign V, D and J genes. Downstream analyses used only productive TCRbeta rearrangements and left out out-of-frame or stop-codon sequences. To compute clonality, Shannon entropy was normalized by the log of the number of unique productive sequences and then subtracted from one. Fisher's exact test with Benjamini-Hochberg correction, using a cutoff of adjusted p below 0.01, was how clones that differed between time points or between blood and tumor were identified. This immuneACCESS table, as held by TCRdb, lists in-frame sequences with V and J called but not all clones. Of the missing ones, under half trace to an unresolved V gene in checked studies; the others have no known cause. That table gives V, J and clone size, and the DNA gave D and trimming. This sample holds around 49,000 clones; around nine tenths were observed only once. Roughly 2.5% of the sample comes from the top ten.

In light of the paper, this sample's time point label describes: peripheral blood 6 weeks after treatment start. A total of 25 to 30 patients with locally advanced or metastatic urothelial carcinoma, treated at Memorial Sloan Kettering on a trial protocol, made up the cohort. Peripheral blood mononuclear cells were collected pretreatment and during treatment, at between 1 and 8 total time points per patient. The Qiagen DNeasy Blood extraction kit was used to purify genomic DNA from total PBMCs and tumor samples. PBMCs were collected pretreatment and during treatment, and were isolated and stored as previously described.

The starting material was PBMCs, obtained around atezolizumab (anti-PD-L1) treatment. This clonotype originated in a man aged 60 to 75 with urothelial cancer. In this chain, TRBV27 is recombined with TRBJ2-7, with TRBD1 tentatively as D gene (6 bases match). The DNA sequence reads TGTGCCAGCAGGGGGGCCAGCTCCTACGAGCAGTACTTC. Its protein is CASRGASSYEQYF.